This TCR beta chain was recovered during a study of cytomegalovirus exposure and HLA in healthy donors. Study information: The Caucasian-associated ancestry cluster contained 81% of the approximately 400 genotyped donors.

V lost 0 bases and J lost 2; bases outside the gene matches: 2. This CDR3 is 14 amino acids long. The germline gives CDR1 SGDLS, CDR2 YYNGEE. This clone was counted once. The PCR had 60 Vbeta and 13 Jbeta primers. Clones were read by immunoSEQ multiplex PCR, and TCRdb kept only the in-frame ones, dropping some. The sample shows more than 95,000 clones, approximately 76% of them seen only once. Source material: PBMCs. The clonotype comes from a woman between 18 and 30 years old in good health and CMV-seropositive. The chain links TRBV9 to TRBJ2-7; TRBD1 matches 7 bases. The CDR3 spells CASSVGQGAYEQYF. As DNA, the CDR3 is TGTGCCAGCAGCGTAGGGCAGGGGGCCTACGAGCAGTACTTC.